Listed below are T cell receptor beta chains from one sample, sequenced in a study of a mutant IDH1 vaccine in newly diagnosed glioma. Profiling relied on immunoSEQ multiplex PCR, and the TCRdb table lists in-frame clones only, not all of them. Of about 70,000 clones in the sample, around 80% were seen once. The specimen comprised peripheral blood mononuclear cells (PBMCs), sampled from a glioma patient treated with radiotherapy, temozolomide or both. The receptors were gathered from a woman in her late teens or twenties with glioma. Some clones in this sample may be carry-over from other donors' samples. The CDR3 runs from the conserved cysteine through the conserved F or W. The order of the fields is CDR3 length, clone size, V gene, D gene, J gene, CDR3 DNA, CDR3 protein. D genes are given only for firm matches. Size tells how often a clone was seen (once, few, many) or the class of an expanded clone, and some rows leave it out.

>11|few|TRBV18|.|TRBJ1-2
TGTGCCAGCTCACGGACTGGTGGCTACACCTTC
CASSRTGGYTF
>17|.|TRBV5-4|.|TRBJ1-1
TGTGCCAGCAGCCCATTCGGGGGGGGCGGGTTGAACACTGAAGCTTTCTTT
CASSPFGGGGLNTEAFF
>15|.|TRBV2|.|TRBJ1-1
TGTGCCAGCAGCCCGGGACAAGTAGTATCCACTGAAGCTTTCTTT
CASSPGQVVSTEAFF
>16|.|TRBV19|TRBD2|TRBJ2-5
TGTGCCAGTAGTATCGAGGGCACGGCGGGGGAAGAGACCCAGTACTTC
CASSIEGTAGEETQYF
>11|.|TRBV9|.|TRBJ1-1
TGTGCCAGCAGTCCCGTATATGAAGCTTTCTTT
CASSPVYEAFF
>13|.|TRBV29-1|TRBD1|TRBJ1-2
TGCAGCGTCGGCCAGGACAGGGGAGGTGGCTACACCTTC
CSVGQDRGGGYTF
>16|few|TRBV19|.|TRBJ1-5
TGTGCCAGTACTTCACTCAGACAGTTTAGCAATCAGCCCCAGCATTTT
CASTSLRQFSNQPQHF
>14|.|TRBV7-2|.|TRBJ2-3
TGTGCCAGCAGCTTAGGGACTCCCCAGGATACGCAGTATTTT
CASSLGTPQDTQYF
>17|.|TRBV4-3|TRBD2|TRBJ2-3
TGCGCCAGCAGCCGCCGACTAGCGGGGGGGCCGGCAGATACGCAGTATTTT
CASSRRLAGGPADTQYF
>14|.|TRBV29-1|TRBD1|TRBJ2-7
TGCAGCGTTGACGCGACGGGACAGGGCTACGAGCAGTACTTC
CSVDATGQGYEQYF
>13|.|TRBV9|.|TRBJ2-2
TGTGCCAGCAGCGTAGAGGGAGCCGGGGAGCTGTTTTTT
CASSVEGAGELFF
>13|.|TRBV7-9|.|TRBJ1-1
TGTGCCAGCAGGTTTGGAAATAGGGCTGAAGCTTTCTTT
CASRFGNRAEAFF
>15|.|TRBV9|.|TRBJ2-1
TGTGCCAGCAGCGTAGACTTACCCTACTACAATGAGCAGTTCTTC
CASSVDLPYYNEQFF
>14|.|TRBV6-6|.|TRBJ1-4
TGTGCCAGCAGTTACTCTCGGATTAATGAAAAACTGTTTTTT
CASSYSRINEKLFF
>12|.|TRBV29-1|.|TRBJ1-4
TGCAGCGTTGAGCACGAGTCTGAAAAACTGTTTTTT
CSVEHESEKLFF
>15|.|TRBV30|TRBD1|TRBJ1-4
TGTGCCTGGAGTGTCGGGGGACAGGGAAATGAAAAACTGTTTTTT
CAWSVGGQGNEKLFF
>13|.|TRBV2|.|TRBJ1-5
TGTGCCAGCATGCGGGACGGGGATCAGCCCCAGCATTTT
CASMRDGDQPQHF
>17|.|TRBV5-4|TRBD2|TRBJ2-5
TGTGCCAGCTTTCGGGGACTAGCGGGAGGGGAGCAAGAGACCCAGTACTTC
CASFRGLAGGEQETQYF
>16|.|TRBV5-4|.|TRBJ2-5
TGTGCCAGCAGCCCGCGCGGGGGCGGGAGTGAGGAGACCCAGTACTTC
CASSPRGGGSEETQYF
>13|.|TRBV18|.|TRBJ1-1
TGTGCCAGCTCACCCGGCTTGGGAACTGAAGCTTTCTTT
CASSPGLGTEAFF
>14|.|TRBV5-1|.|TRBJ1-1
TGCGCCAGCAGCCGGAATACAGGGAACACTGAAGCTTTCTTT
CASSRNTGNTEAFF
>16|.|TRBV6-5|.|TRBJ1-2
TGTGCCAGCAGTTACGACTCTTATCCAGGCACCAGGGGCTACACCTTC
CASSYDSYPGTRGYTF
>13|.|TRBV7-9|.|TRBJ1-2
TGTGCCAGCAGCTTAGCTCGGAGGGAGGGCTACACCTTC
CASSLARREGYTF
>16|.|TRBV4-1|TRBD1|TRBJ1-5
TGCGCCAGCAGCCAAGAAGGACAGGGGGGGGGTCAGCCCCAGCATTTT
CASSQEGQGGGQPQHF
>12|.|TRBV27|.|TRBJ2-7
TGTGCCAGCAGGGGGGCCGAACTCGAGCAGTACTTC
CASRGAELEQYF
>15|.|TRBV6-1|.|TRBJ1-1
TGTGCCAGCAGTGAAGAGGATGCAGACGACACTGAAGCTTTCTTT
CASSEEDADDTEAFF
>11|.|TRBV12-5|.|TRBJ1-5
TGTGCTAGTGGTTGGGATCAGCCCCAGCATTTT
CASGWDQPQHF
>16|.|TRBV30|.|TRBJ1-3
TGTGCCTGGGCTATTTCCTTAATCAGCTCTGGAAACACCATATATTTT
CAWAISLISSGNTIYF
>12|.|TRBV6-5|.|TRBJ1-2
TGTGCCAGTAAACAGGGATCGAGGGGCTACACCTTC
CASKQGSRGYTF
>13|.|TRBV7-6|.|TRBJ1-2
TGTGCCAGCAGCTTAGGGGGGGCAAGGGGCTACACCTTC
CASSLGGARGYTF